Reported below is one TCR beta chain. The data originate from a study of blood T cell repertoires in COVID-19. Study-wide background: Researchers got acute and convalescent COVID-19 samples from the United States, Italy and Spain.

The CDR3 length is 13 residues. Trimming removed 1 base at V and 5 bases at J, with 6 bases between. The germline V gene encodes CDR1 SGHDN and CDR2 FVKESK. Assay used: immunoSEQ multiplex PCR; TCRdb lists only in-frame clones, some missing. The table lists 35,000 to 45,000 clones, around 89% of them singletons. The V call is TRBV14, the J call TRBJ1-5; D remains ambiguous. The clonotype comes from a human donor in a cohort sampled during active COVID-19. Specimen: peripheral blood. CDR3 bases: TGTGCCAGCAGCCAAGGACTAGATCAGCCCCAGCATTTT. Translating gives CASSQGLDQPQHF.